This TCR beta chain was recorded in a study of OX40 agonist ivuxolimab in advanced cancers. Turning to the study itself: Ivuxolimab is an agonistic anti-OX40 (CD134) antibody, and patients were treated with it. Subjects had a mean age of about 57 years, with a range of roughly 20 to 80; more than 70% were male. Whole-study findings and limits: Normalized T-cell clonal expansion was also low in some nonresponders.

Here immunoSEQ multiplex PCR was the method, and the copy in TCRdb shows in-frame clones only, minus some. This sample has approximately 66,000 clones, with 85% to 90% found just once. This clone was detected only a few times. Its antigen is as yet unknown. Patients were excluded for autoimmune disease history or systemic immunosuppression. The receptor's source is an adult with an advanced solid tumor such as melanoma, head and neck, liver or kidney cancer. The source material was CD4+ or CD8+ T cells sorted from blood, sampled in a trial of the OX40 agonist ivuxolimab.

The CDR3 loop is CASSQGMRGSYGYTF. DNA for the CDR3: TGCGCCAGCAGCCAAGGGATGCGGGGGTCCTATGGCTACACCTTC. V and J are TRBV4-1 and TRBJ1-2; TRBD1 might be the D (5 bases). Germline V gene data show CDR1 as MGHRA and CDR2 as YSYEKL. The CDR3 is made up of 15 amino acids. V gave up 1 base and J gave up 4 bases, with 13 bases separating them.